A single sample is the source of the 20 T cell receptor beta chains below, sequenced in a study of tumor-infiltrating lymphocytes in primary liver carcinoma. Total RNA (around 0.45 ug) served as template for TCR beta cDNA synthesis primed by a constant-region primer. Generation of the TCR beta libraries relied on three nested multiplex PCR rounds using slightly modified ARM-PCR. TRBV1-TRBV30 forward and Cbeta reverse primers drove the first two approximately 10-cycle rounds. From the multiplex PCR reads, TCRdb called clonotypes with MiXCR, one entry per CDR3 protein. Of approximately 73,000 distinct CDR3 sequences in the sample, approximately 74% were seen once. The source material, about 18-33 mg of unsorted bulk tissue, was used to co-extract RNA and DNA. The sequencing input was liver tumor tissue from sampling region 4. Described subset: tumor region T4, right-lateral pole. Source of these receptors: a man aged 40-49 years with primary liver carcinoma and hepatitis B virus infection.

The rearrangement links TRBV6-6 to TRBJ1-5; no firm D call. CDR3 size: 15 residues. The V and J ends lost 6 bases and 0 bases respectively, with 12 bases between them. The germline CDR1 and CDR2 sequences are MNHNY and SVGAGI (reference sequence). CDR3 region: CASRPLTDSNQPQHF. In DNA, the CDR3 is TGTGCCAGCAGACCCTTGACGGATAGCAATCAGCCCCAGCATTTT.

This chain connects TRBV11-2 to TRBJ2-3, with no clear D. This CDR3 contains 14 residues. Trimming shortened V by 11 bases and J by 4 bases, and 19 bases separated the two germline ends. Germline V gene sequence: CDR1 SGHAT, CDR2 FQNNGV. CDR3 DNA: TGTGCCTGCAACCCGGGCTCCACGTCAGATACGCAGTATTTT. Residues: CACNPGSTSDTQYF.

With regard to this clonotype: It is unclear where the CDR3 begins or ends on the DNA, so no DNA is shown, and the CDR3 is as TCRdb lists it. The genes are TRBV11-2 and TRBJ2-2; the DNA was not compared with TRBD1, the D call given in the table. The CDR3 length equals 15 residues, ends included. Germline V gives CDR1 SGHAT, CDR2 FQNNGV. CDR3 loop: CASSLVGRGTEELFF.

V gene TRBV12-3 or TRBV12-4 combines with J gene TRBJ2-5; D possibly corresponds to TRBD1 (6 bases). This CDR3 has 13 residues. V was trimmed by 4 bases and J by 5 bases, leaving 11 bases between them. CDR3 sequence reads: CASSWGHGETQYF. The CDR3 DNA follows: TGTGCCAGCAGTTGGGGACACGGCGAGACCCAGTACTTC.

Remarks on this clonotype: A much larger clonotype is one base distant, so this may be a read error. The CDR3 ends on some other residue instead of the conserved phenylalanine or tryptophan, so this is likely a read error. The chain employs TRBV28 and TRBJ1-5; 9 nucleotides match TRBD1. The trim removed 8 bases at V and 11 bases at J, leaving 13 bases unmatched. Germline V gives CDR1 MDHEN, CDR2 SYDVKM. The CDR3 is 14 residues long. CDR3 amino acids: CASSTGTGWVAQHI. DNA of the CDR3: TGTGCCAGCTCTACCGGGACAGGGTGGGTGGCCCAGCATATT.

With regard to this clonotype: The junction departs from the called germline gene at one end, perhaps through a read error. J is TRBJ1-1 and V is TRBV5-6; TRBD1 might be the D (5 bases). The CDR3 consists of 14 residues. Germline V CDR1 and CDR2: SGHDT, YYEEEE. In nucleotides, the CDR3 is TGTGCCAGCAGCTTGACCGGACCATTCTCTGGGGCTTCCTTT. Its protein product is CASSLTGPFSGASF.

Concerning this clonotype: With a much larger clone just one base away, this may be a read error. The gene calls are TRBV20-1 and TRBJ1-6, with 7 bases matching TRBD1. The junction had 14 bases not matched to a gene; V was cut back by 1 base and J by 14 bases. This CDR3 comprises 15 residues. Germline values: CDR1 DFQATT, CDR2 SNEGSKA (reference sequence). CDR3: CSARGRGAGGVSLHF. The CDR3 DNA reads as TGCAGTGCTAGAGGTCGAGGGGCAGGGGGTGTGTCCCTCCACTTT.

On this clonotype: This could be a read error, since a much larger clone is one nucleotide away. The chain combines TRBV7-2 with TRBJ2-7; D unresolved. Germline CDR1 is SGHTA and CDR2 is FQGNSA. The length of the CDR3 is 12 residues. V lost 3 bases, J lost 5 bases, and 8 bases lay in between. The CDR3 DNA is TGTGCCAGCAGCTTCATAGGGAACGAGCAGTACTTC. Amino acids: CASSFIGNEQYF.

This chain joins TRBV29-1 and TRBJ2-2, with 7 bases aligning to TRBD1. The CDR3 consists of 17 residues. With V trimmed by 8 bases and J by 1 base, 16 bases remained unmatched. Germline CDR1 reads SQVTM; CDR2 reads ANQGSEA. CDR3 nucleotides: TGCAGCCTCCTTGGCCTCCTCGGGACAGTGAACACCGGGGAGCTGTTTTTT. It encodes CSLLGLLGTVNTGELFF.

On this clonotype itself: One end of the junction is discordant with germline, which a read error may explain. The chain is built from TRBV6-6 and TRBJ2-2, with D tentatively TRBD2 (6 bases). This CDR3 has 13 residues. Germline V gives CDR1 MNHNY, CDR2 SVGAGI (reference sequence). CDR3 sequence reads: CAGSYPEGGELFF. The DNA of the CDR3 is TGTGCCGGCAGTTACCCGGAGGGCGGGGAGCTGTTTTTT.

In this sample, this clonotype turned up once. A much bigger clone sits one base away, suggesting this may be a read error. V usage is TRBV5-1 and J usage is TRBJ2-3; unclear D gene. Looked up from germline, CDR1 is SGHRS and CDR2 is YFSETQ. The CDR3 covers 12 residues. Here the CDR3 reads CASSVSTDTHYF. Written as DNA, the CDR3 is TGCGCCAGCAGCGTTAGCACAGATACGCACTATTTT.

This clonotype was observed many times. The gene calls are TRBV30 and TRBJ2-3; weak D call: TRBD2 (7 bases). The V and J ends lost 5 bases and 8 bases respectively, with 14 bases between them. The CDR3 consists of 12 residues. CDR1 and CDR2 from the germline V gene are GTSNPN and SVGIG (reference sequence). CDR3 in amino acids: CAWEEGEGTQYF. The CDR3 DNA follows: TGTGCCTGGGAAGAGGGGGAGGGTACGCAGTATTTT.

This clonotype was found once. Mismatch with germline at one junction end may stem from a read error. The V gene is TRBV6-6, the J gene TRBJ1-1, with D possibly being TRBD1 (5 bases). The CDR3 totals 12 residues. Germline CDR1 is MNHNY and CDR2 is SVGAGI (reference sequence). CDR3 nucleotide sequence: TGTGCCAGCACTTACATCGGGGGTGAAGCTTTCTTT. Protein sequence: CASTYIGGEAFF.

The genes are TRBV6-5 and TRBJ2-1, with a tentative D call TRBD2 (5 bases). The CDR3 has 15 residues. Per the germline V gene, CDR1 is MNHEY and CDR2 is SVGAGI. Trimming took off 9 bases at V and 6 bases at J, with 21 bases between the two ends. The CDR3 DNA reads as TGTGCCAGTAGGGTATCCGGGATTAGCCCCAATGAGCAGTTCTTC. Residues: CASRVSGISPNEQFF.

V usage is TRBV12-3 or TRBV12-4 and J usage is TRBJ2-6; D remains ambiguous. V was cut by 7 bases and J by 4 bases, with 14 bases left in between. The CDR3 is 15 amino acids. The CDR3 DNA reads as TGTGCCAGCACCCTTACCGACTTCGGGGCCAACGTCCTGACTTTC. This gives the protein CASTLTDFGANVLTF.

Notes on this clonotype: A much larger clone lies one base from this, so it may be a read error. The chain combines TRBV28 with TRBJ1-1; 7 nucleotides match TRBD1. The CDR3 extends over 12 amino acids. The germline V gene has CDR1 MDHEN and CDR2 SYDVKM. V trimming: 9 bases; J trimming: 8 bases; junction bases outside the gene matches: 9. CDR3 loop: CARSTQGREAFF. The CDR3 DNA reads TGTGCCAGAAGTACACAGGGGAGGGAAGCTTTCTTT.

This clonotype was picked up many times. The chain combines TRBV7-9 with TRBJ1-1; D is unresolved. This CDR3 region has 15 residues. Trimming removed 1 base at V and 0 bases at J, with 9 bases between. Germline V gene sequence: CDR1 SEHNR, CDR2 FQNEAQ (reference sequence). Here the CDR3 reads CASSLVTGMNTEAFF. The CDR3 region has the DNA TGTGCCAGCAGCTTAGTTACGGGTATGAACACTGAAGCTTTCTTT.

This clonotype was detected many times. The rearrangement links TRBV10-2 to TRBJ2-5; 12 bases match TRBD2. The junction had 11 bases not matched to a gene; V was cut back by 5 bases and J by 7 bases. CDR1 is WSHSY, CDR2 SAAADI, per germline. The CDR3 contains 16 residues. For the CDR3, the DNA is TGCGCCAGCAGTAACGGGACTAGCGGGTTTGGGGGGACCCAGTACTTC. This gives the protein CASSNGTSGFGGTQYF.

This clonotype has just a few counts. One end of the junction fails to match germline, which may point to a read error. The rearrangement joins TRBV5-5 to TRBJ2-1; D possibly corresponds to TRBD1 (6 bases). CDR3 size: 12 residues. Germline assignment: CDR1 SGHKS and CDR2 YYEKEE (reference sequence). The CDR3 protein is CANSLGPRGQFF. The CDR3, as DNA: TGTGCCAACAGCTTAGGTCCCAGGGGGCAGTTCTTC.

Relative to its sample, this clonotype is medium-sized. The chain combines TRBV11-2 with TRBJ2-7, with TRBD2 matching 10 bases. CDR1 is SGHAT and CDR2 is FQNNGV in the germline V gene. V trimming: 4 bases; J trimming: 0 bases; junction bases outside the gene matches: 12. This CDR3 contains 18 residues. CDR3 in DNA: TGTGCCAGCAGCTCTACGAGACTAGCGGGTGTTTTCTCCTACGAGCAGTACTTC. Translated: CASSSTRLAGVFSYEQYF.